This TCR beta chain was recovered during a study of T cell responses to AZD1222 COVID-19 vaccine. Study-level points and caveats: Per reports, nearly half of all spike-specific TCRs target regions that are unmutated in variants. White British people made up most donors, females outnumbered males, and clonal diversity was possibly underestimated. Along spike, vaccine-associated CD4 TCRs were found throughout, with dominance at 160-218 and 743-854.

Clones were read by immunoSEQ multiplex PCR, and TCRdb kept only the in-frame ones, dropping some. This sample yields around 130,000 clones, of which around 83% are seen a single time; approximately 2.9% belongs to the top ten. Germline assignment: CDR1 PRHDT and CDR2 FYEKMQ (reference sequence). The CDR3 totals 15 residues. Trimming removed 2 bases at V and 3 bases at J, with 14 bases between. To note about this clone: The antigen is not known.

Second-dose schedules of about 4 or about 12 weeks were combined. The specimen comprised peripheral blood, sampled 28 days after the second AZD1222 dose. This chain links TRBV13 with TRBJ2-7, with a weak D call TRBD2 (6 bases). The origin of this receptor is an adult who received the AZD1222 COVID-19 vaccine. The CDR3 protein is CASSLLGLEDYEQYF. The CDR3 DNA is TGTGCCAGCAGCTTACTGGGACTGGAAGACTACGAGCAGTACTTC.